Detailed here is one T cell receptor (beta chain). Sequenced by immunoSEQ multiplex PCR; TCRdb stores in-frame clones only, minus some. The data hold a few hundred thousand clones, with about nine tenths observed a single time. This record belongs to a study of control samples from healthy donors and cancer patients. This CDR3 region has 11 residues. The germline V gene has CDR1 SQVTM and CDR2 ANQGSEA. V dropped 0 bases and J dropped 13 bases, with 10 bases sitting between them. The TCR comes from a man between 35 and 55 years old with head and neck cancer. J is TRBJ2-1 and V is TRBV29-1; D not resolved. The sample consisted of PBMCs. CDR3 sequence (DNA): TGCAGCGTTGAAGATGAGTGGCTACAGTTCTTC. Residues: CSVEDEWLQFF.